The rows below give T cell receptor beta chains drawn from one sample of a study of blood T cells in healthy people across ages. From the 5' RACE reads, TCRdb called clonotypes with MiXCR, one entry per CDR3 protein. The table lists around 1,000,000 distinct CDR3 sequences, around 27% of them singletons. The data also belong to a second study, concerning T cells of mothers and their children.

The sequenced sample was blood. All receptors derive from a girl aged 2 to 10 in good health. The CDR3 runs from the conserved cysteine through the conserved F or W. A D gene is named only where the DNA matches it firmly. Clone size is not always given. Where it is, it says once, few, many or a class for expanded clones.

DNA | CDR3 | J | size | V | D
TGTGCCAGCAGTTCGGGATCAGGGAGGACTACTGAAGCTTTCTTT | CASSSGSGRTTEAFF | TRBJ1-1 | - | TRBV6-6 | -
TGCGCCAGCAGCTTGGGGCCGGAATACTACGAGCGGTACTTC | CASSLGPEYYERYF | TRBJ2-7 | - | TRBV5-1 | -
TGTGCCAGCAGTGATTTAATCCTGCACGAGCAGTACTTC | CASSDLILHEQYF | TRBJ2-7 | few | TRBV2 | -
TGCAGCGTTGAACCCGGGACGGGCTATGGCTACACCTTC | CSVEPGTGYGYTF | TRBJ1-2 | - | TRBV29-1 | -
TGTGCCAGCAGCTTAGTAGGGCGGAGCGGGGAGCTGTTTTTT | CASSLVGRSGELFF | TRBJ2-2 | few | TRBV7-9 | -
TGTGCCGTAGTCATTCCGGGACTAGCCTTTAATGAGCAGTTCTTC | CAVVIPGLAFNEQFF | TRBJ2-1 | few | TRBV12-3/TRBV12-4 | TRBD2
TGTGCCAGCACTCAGGGGGGGGTGGAGACCCAGTACTTC | CASTQGGVETQYF | TRBJ2-5 | - | TRBV28 | -
TGTGCTAGTGGTTTGGGTCCGGCCAATCAGCCCCAGCATTTT | CASGLGPANQPQHF | TRBJ1-5 | - | TRBV12-5 | -
TGTGCCAGCAGTCGGGACGGGACAGGTTACTACGAGCAGTACTTC | CASSRDGTGYYEQYF | TRBJ2-7 | few | TRBV27 | TRBD1
TGTGCCAGCAGCTTAGGGCAGGGGCTCCCCTACGAGCAGTACTTC | CASSLGQGLPYEQYF | TRBJ2-7 | - | TRBV11-2 | -
TGCGCCAGCAGCCACCAGGGGCCTGGAAACACCATATATTTT | CASSHQGPGNTIYF | TRBJ1-3 | few | TRBV4-3 | -
TGTGCCAGCAGCTTCAATCCCTCTGGGGCCAACGTCGTGACTTTC | CASSFNPSGANVVTF | TRBJ2-6 | once | TRBV6-1 | -
TGTGCCAGCAGCTCGGGTCCGTACCCGAACACCGGGGAGCTGTTTTTT | CASSSGPYPNTGELFF | TRBJ2-2 | - | TRBV7-2 | -
TGCAGTGCTAGCGGTGAGACTAGGACCAGCACAGATACGCAGTATTTT | CSASGETRTSTDTQYF | TRBJ2-3 | - | TRBV20-1 | -
TGTGCCAGCAGCTTGGACAGGGGGATATGGAATGAGCAGTTCTTC | CASSLDRGIWNEQFF | TRBJ2-1 | few | TRBV5-5 | TRBD1
TGCAGTGCTAGAGTTGCAACTAATGAAAAACTGTTTTTT | CSARVATNEKLFF | TRBJ1-4 | many | TRBV20-1 | -
TGCGCCAGCAGCTTCATGGAGACCCGATCGGCCGAGCAGTACTTC | CASSFMETRSAEQYF | TRBJ2-7 | few | TRBV5-1 | -
TGTGCCAGCAGTTTGCAATACTACGAGCAGTACTTC | CASSLQYYEQYF | TRBJ2-7 | once | TRBV27 | -
TGTGCCAGCAGTCCCTTCCCGAGTACAGTCTCCTTAAATCAGCCCCAGCATTTT | CASSPFPSTVSLNQPQHF | TRBJ1-5 | few | TRBV6-1 | -
TGTGCCAGCAGTGAATATTATATAGGGGCAGGAAACTATGGCTACACCTTC | CASSEYYIGAGNYGYTF | TRBJ1-2 | - | TRBV25-1 | -
TGTGCCAGCAGCCCCGCGGTTCAAGCTTACGAGCAGTACTTC | CASSPAVQAYEQYF | TRBJ2-7 | - | TRBV7-2 | -
TGCAGTGCTAGACCTTCCGACAGGATTGGCTACACCTTC | CSARPSDRIGYTF | TRBJ1-2 | - | TRBV20-1 | -
TGTGCCAGCAGTTACGGGACACACAATGAGCAGTTCTTC | CASSYGTHNEQFF | TRBJ2-1 | - | TRBV27 | -
TGTGCCAGCAGCTTAGGTGGGGGGTACCAAGAGACCCAGTACTTC | CASSLGGGYQETQYF | TRBJ2-5 | - | TRBV11-2 | -
TGCAGTGCTAGAGATCAACTAGCGGGAGGTCCGTTTATCGAGACCCAGTACTTC | CSARDQLAGGPFIETQYF | TRBJ2-5 | few | TRBV20-1 | TRBD2
TGTGCCAGCAGTTTGCACAGCTATAACACCGGGGAGCTGTTTTTT | CASSLHSYNTGELFF | TRBJ2-2 | - | TRBV6-5 | -
TGTGCCAGCAGCACCTTCAAGGGTAGCAATCAGCCCCAGCATTTT | CASSTFKGSNQPQHF | TRBJ1-5 | few | TRBV6-5 | -
TGTGCCAGCACCCATTCGTTGGAGTACGAGCAGTACTTC | CASTHSLEYEQYF | TRBJ2-7 | - | TRBV11-1 | -
TGCAGTGTTTCGGCTAGGGGAAACACCATATATTTT | CSVSARGNTIYF | TRBJ1-3 | - | TRBV20-1 | -
TGCAGCGTTGTATCCTATGTGAATGAGCAGTTCTTC | CSVVSYVNEQFF | TRBJ2-1 | - | TRBV29-1 | -
TGTGCCATCAGAGAAGAGGTGCTGAATGAGCAGTTCTTC | CAIREEVLNEQFF | TRBJ2-1 | few | TRBV10-3 | -
TGCAGTGCTCAACCACAGGGATTCTCCTACAATGAGCAGTTCTTC | CSAQPQGFSYNEQFF | TRBJ2-1 | - | TRBV20-1 | -
TGTGCCAGCAGTACGGGCAGGCAGCAGTTCTTC | CASSTGRQQFF | TRBJ2-1 | - | TRBV2 | -